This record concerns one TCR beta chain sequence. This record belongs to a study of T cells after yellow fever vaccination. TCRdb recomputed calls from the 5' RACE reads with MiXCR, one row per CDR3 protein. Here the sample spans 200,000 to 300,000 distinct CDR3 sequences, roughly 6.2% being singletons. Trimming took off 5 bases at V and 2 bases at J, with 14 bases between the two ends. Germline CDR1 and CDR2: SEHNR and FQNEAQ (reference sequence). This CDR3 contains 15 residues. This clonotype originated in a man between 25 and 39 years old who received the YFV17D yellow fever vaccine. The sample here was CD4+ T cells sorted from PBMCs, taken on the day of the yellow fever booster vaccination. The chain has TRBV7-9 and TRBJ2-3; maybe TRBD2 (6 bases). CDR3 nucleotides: TGTGCCAGCAGCCGGGACTTTTGGGTCACAGATACGCAGTATTTT. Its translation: CASSRDFWVTDTQYF.